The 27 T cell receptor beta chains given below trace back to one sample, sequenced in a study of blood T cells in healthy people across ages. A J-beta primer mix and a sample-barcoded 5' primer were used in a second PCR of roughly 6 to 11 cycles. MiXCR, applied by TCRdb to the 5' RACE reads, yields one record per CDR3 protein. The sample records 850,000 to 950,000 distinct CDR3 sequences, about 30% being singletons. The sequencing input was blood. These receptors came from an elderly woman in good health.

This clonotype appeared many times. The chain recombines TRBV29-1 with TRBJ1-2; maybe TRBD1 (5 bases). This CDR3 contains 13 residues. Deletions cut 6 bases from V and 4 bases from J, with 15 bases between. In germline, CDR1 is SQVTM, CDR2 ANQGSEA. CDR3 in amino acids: CSVGGEGTYGYTF. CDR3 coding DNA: TGCAGCGTCGGGGGGGAGGGGACCTATGGCTACACCTTC.

CDR3 in amino acids: CASSFVTPYNEQFF. CDR3 DNA sequence: TGTGCCAGCAGCTTTGTTACGCCCTACAATGAGCAGTTCTTC. The gene calls are TRBV11-2 and TRBJ2-1; D is ambiguous. Germline V gives CDR1 SGHAT, CDR2 FQNNGV. Trimming stripped 3 bases from V and 2 bases from J, with 8 bases between. The CDR3 is 14 amino acids.

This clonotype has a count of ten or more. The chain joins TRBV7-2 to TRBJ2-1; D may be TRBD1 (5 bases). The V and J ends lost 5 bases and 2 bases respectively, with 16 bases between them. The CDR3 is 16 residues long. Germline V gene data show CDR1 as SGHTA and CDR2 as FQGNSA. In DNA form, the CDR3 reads TGTGCCAGCAGCCTTGGGCGGCCAGGGACCTACAATGAGCAGTTCTTC. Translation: CASSLGRPGTYNEQFF.

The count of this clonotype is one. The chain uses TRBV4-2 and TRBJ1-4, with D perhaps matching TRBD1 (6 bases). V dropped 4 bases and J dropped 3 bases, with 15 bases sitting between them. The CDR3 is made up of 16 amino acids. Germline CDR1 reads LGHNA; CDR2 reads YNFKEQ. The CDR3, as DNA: TGTGCCAGCAGCCTTCGGGGCAGGGGATCTAATGAAAAACTGTTTTTT. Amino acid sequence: CASSLRGRGSNEKLFF.

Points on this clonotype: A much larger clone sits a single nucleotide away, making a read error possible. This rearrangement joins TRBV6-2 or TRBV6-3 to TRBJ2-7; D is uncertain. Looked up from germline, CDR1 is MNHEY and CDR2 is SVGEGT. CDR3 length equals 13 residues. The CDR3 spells CASRGTQRNIQCF. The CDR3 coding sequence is TGTGCCAGCAGGGGAACGCAGAGAAACATTCAGTGCTTC.

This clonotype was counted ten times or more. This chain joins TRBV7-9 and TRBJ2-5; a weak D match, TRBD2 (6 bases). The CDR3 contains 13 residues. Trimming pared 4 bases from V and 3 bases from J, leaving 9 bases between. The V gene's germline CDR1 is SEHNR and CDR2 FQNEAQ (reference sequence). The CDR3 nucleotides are TGTGCCAGCAGCTCCATAGCGGAAGAGACCCAGTACTTC. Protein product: CASSSIAEETQYF.

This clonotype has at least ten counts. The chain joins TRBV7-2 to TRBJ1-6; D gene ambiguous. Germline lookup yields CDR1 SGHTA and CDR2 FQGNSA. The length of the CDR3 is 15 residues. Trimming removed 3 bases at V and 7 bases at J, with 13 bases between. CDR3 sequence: CASSLERTRNSPLHF. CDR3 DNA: TGTGCCAGCAGCTTGGAGCGAACTCGGAATTCACCCCTCCACTTT.

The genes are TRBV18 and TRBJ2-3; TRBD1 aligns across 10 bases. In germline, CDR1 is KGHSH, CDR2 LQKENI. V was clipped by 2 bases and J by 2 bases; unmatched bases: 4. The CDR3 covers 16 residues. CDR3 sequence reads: CASSPRQGALTDTQYF. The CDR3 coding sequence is TGTGCCAGCTCACCAAGACAGGGGGCCCTCACAGATACGCAGTATTTT. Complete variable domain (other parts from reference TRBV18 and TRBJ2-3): NAGVMQNPRHLVRRRGQEARLRCSPMKGHSHVYWYRQLPEEGLKFMVYLQKENIIDESGMPKERFSAEFPKEGPSILRIQQVVRGDSAAYFCASSPRQGALTDTQYFGPGTRLTVL.

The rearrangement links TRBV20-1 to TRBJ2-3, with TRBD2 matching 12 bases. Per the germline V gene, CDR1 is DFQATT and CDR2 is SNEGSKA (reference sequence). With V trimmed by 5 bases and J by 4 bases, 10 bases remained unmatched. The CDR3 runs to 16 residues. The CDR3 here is CSAVLPTSGSSDTQYF. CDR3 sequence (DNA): TGCAGTGCTGTCCTACCGACTAGCGGGAGCTCAGATACGCAGTATTTT.

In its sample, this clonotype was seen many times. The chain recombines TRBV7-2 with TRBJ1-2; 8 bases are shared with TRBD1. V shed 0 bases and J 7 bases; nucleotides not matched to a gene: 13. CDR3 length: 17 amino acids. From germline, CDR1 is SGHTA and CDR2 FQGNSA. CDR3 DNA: TGTGCCAGCAGCTTAGCGAGTGTATTTCAGGGGGCAGGTGGCTACACCTTC. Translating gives CASSLASVFQGAGGYTF.

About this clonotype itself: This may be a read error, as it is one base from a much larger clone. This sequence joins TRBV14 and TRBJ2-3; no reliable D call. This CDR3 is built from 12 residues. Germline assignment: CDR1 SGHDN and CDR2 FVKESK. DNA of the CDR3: TGTGCCGGCAGCCAATTCACAGATACGCAGTATTTT. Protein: CAGSQFTDTQYF.

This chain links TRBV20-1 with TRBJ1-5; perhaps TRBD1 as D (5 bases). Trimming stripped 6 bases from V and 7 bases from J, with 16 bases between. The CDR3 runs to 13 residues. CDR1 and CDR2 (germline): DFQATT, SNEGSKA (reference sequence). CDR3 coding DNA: TGCAGTGCGCCGCAGGGCCCAAGACAGCCCCAGCATTTT. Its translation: CSAPQGPRQPQHF.

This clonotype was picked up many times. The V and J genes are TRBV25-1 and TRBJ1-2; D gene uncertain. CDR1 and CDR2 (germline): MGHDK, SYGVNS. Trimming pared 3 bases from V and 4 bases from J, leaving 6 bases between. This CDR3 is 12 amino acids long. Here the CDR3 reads CASSDSIYGYTF. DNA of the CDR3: TGTGCCAGCAGTGACAGCATCTATGGCTACACCTTC.

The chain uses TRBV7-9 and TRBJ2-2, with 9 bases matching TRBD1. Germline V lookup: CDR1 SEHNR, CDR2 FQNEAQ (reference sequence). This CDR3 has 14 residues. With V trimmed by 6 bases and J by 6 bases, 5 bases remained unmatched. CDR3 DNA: TGTGCCAGCAGAACAGGGGGCGCGTCCGGGGAGCTGTTTTTT. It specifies CASRTGGASGELFF.

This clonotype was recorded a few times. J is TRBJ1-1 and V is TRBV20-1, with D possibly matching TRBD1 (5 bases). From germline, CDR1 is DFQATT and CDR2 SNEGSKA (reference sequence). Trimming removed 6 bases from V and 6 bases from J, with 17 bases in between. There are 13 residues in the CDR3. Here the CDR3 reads CSAKGLASAEAFF. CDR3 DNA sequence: TGCAGTGCAAAGGGACTCGCTTCAGCTGAAGCTTTCTTT.

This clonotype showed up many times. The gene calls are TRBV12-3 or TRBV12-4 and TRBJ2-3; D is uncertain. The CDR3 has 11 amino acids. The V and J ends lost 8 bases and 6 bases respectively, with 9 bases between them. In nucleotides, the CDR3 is TGTGCCAGCGGCTATGGGGATACGCAGTATTTT. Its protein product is CASGYGDTQYF.

CDR3 in amino acids: CASSLSPIAEQYF. The CDR3 DNA reads TGTGCCAGCAGCCTGAGCCCAATTGCTGAGCAGTACTTC. The chain couples TRBV7-2 to TRBJ2-5; the D is unclear. The germline gives CDR1 SGHTA, CDR2 FQGNSA. Trimming cost V 5 bases and J 11 bases, with 18 bases left between them. The CDR3 contains 13 residues.

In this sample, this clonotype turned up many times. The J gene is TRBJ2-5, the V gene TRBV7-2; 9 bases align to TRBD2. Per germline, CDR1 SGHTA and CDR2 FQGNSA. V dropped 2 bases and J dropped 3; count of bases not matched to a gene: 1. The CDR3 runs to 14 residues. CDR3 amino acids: CASSLPSGEETQYF. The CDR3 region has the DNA TGTGCCAGCAGCTTACCTAGCGGGGAAGAGACCCAGTACTTC.

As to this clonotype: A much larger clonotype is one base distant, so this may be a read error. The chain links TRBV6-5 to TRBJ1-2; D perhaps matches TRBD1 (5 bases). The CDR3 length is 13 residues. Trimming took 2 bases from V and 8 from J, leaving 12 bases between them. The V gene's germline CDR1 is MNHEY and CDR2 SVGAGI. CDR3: CASSYDGQGGYTF. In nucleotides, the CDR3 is TGTGCCAGCAGTTACGACGGACAAGGAGGCTACACCTTC.

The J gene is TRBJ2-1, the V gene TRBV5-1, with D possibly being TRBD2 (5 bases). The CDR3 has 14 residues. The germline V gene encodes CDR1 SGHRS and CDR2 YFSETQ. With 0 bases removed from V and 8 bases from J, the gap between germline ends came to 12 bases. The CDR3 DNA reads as TGCGCCAGCAGCTTGGGGTCTAGCCCCCATGAGCAGTTCTTC. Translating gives CASSLGSSPHEQFF.

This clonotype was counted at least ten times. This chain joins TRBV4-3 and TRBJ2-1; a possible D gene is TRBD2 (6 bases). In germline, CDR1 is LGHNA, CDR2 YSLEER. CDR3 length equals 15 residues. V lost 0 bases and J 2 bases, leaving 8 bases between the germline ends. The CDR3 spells CASSQDGGTYNEQFF. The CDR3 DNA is TGCGCCAGCAGCCAAGACGGGGGAACCTACAATGAGCAGTTCTTC.

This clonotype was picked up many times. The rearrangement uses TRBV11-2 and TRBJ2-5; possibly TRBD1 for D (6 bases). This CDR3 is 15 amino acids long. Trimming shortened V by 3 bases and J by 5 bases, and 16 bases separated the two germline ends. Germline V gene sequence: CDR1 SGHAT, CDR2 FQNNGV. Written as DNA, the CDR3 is TGTGCCAGCAGCTTCCTGTCAGGGGCCGGGGAGACCCAGTACTTC. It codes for CASSFLSGAGETQYF.

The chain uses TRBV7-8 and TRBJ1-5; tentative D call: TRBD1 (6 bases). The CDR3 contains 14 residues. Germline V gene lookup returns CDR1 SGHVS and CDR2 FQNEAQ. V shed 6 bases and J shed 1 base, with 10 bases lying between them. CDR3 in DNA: TGTGCCAGCAGGTCCAGGGGAAGCAATCAGCCCCAGCATTTT. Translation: CASRSRGSNQPQHF.

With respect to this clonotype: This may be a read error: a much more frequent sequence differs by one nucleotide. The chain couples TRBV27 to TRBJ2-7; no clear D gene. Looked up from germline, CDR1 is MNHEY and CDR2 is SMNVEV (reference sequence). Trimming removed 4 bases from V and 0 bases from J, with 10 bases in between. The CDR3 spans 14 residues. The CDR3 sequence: CASSCRRSSYEQYF. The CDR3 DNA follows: TGTGCCAGCAGTTGTCGACGGAGCTCCTACGAGCAGTACTTC.

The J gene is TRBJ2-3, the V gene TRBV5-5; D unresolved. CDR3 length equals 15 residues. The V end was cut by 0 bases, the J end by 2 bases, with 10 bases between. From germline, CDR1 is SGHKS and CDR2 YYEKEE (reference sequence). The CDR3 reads CASSLGQIDTDTQYF. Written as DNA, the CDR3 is TGTGCCAGCAGCTTGGGTCAAATTGACACAGATACGCAGTATTTT.

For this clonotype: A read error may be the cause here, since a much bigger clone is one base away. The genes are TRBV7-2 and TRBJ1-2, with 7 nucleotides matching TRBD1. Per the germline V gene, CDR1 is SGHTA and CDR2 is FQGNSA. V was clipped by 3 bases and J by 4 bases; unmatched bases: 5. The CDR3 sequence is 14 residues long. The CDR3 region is CASSLQQGSYGYTF. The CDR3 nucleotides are TGTGCCAGCAGCTTGCAACAGGGGTCCTATGGCTACACCTTC.

The CDR3 bases are TGTGCCAGCAGTTCCTCAAGACCCCTTCGGGAGCAGTTCTTC. The encoded protein is CASSSSRPLREQFF. This chain uses TRBV6-5 with TRBJ2-1; D is unresolved. Germline V gene data show CDR1 as MNHEY and CDR2 as SVGAGI. V was cut by 4 bases and J by 10 bases, with 17 bases left in between. The CDR3 is made up of 14 amino acids.